This T cell receptor beta chain comes out of a study of early T cells in non-severe SARS-CoV-2 infection. The protocol attached unique molecular identifiers to individual cDNA molecules. TCRdb re-called the 5' RACE reads through MiXCR, storing one row per CDR3 protein. The sample contains roughly 80,000 distinct CDR3 sequences, roughly 13% of which appear only once. This clonotype was detected many times. V was pared by 3 bases and J by 2 bases, with 11 bases between. The CDR3 runs to 14 residues. Germline assignment: CDR1 MNHNY and CDR2 SVGAGI (reference sequence). The V call is TRBV6-6, the J call TRBJ2-7, with D possibly being TRBD1 (5 bases). The sequencing sample was made of whole blood. The sequence came from an adult who was a healthcare worker with PCR-confirmed SARS-CoV-2 infection or an uninfected control (not recorded which). The CDR3 sequence: CASSYLDRPYEQYF. As DNA, the CDR3 is TGTGCCAGCAGTTATCTTGACAGACCCTACGAGCAGTACTTC.